Each of the 26 T cell receptor beta chains below was sequenced from the same sample in a study of blood T cell repertoires in COVID-19 (dated by TCRdb to the early 2020s). Libraries were made using the immunoSEQ multiplex PCR assay. Held by TCRdb, this immuneACCESS table contains in-frame sequences only and omits some clones. Under half of the omission traces to an unresolved V gene where checked; the cause of the rest is unknown. A total of around 140,000 clones appear in this sample, about nine tenths of them only once. The top ten clonotypes cover less than 0.95% of the sample. The source material was peripheral blood. These receptors were collected from a woman aged 50 to 60 with acute or convalescent COVID-19.

This rearrangement joins TRBV7-3 to TRBJ1-2; tentatively, D is TRBD1 (5 bases). The germline V and J ends were trimmed by 5 bases and 4 bases, with 17 bases remaining between them. This CDR3 is 15 amino acids long. CDR1 SGHTA and CDR2 FQGTGA come from the germline V gene. The CDR3 DNA reads TGTGCCAGCAGCCCCGGGACTTCCCTGCCCTATGGCTACACCTTC. This encodes CASSPGTSLPYGYTF.

This chain joins TRBV5-4 and TRBJ2-3; 11 positions agree with TRBD2. Per the germline V gene, CDR1 is SGHNT and CDR2 is YYREEE (reference sequence). V trimming: 0 bases; J trimming: 5 bases; junction bases outside the gene matches: 5. The CDR3 length is 16 residues. The CDR3 DNA sequence: TGTGCCAGCAGCTTGGCCGGGACTAGCGGAAGAGATACGCAGTATTTT. Protein product: CASSLAGTSGRDTQYF. The entire variable domain, with the rest obtained from reference TRBV5-4 and TRBJ2-3, is as follows: ETGVTQSPTHLIKTRGQQVTLRCSSQSGHNTVSWYQQALGQGPQFIFQYYREEENGRGNFPPRFSGLQFPNYSSELNVNALELDDSALYLCASSLAGTSGRDTQYFGPGTRLTVL.

The V gene is TRBV5-1, the J gene TRBJ1-1; 8 positions match TRBD1. Trimming took 4 bases from V and 1 from J; bases not matched to a gene: 9. CDR1 is SGHRS and CDR2 is YFSETQ in the germline V gene. The CDR3 consists of 16 residues. The CDR3 region has the DNA TGCGCCAGCAGCCTAGAGCTGGGGACAGGGAACACTGAAGCTTTCTTT. This codes for CASSLELGTGNTEAFF. The variable domain in full, with the rest retrieved from reference TRBV5-1 and TRBJ1-1, is KAGVTQTPRYLIKTRGQQVTLSCSPISGHRSVSWYQQTPGQGLQFLFEYFSETQRNKGNFPGRFSGRQFSNSRSEMNVSTLELGDSALYLCASSLELGTGNTEAFFGQGTRLTVV.

The chain couples TRBV7-9 to TRBJ2-4; 8 nucleotides line up with TRBD1. The V gene's germline CDR1 is SEHNR and CDR2 FQNEAQ (reference sequence). Trimming cost V 1 base and J 2 bases; bases outside gene matches: 7. The CDR3 runs 17 residues. CDR3 residues: CASSLEMTGDSKNIQYF. Written as DNA, the CDR3 is TGTGCCAGCAGCTTAGAGATGACAGGGGACTCCAAAAACATTCAGTACTTC.

The chain is built from TRBV2 and TRBJ2-3, with D possibly being TRBD2 (6 bases). The germline V gene encodes CDR1 SNHLY and CDR2 FYNNEI. Between the trimmed V and J ends, which lost 4 bases and 9 bases, there was a span of 17 bases. This CDR3 comprises 14 residues. The DNA for the CDR3 is TGTGCCAGCAGTGTGGCTAGCGCTGTGGGGACGCAGTATTTT. Its protein product is CASSVASAVGTQYF.

This chain joins TRBV28 and TRBJ1-2, with 10 bases aligning to TRBD1. V was clipped by 4 bases and J by 6 bases; unmatched bases: 14. The CDR3 totals 17 residues. The germline CDR1 and CDR2 sequences are MDHEN and SYDVKM. The CDR3 is CASSSDYPGTGEDGYTF. The CDR3 nucleotides are TGTGCCAGCAGTTCCGACTATCCCGGGACAGGGGAGGATGGCTACACCTTC.

V usage is TRBV3-1 (or the pseudogene TRBV3-2) and J usage is TRBJ2-1; 11 bases align to TRBD2. Losses at the gene ends were 1 base for V and 4 bases for J; bases not matched to a gene: 3. In germline, CDR1 is LGHDT, CDR2 YNNKEL (reference sequence). This CDR3 is built from 16 residues. CDR3 nucleotide sequence: TGTGCCAGCAGCCAAGGGCTAGCGGGGGGATACAATGAGCAGTTCTTC. Protein sequence: CASSQGLAGGYNEQFF.

The chain combines TRBV11-2 with TRBJ2-1, with 7 bases lining up with TRBD2. The CDR3 consists of 13 residues. Germline CDR1 and CDR2: SGHAT and FQNNGV. V lost 6 bases, J lost 4 bases, and 3 bases stayed unmatched. CDR3 amino acids: CASRGGGYNEQFF. The CDR3 DNA reads as TGTGCCAGCAGGGGCGGGGGTTACAATGAGCAGTTCTTC.

The chain recombines TRBV19 with TRBJ2-3; 12 nucleotides agree with TRBD2. CDR1 and CDR2 (germline): LNHDA, SQIVND (reference sequence). V trimming: 6 bases; J trimming: 2 bases; junction bases outside the gene matches: 6. The CDR3 runs to 16 residues. The CDR3 loop reads CASSWTSGKITDTQYF. DNA of the CDR3: TGTGCCAGTAGCTGGACTAGCGGGAAAATCACAGATACGCAGTATTTT.

The V and J genes are TRBV7-9 and TRBJ2-1; no clear D. V was pared by 0 bases and J by 6 bases, with 9 bases between. This CDR3 contains 14 residues. CDR1 and CDR2 (germline): SEHNR, FQNEAQ (reference sequence). This chain's CDR3 is CASSLAVASNEQFF. The CDR3 bases are TGTGCCAGCAGCTTAGCGGTGGCTAGCAATGAGCAGTTCTTC.

This chain links TRBV24-1 with TRBJ2-2; TRBD1 matches at 8 bases. Germline assignment: CDR1 KGHDR and CDR2 SFDVKD. The CDR3 sequence is 18 residues long. With V trimmed by 4 bases and J by 2 bases, 11 bases remained unmatched. As DNA, the CDR3 is TGTGCCACCAGTGACTTCCCTGGACAGGGCTCAAACACCGGGGAGCTGTTTTTT. Translating gives CATSDFPGQGSNTGELFF.

The rearrangement uses TRBV28 and TRBJ2-6, with 7 bases matching TRBD1. The V segment lost 3 bases and the J segment 0 bases; nucleotides outside the gene matches: 5. Per the germline V gene, CDR1 is MDHEN and CDR2 is SYDVKM. The CDR3 is 17 residues long. For the CDR3, the DNA is TGTGCCAGCAGTTTCCAGGGGGATCTCTCTGGGGCCAACGTCCTGACTTTC. It encodes CASSFQGDLSGANVLTF.

This chain joins TRBV3-1 (or the pseudogene TRBV3-2) and TRBJ1-2, with 7 bases that match TRBD1. Germline trimming cut 4 bases from V and 8 bases from J; bases unmatched to any gene: 16. CDR1 and CDR2 from the germline V gene are LGHDT and YNNKEL (reference sequence). This CDR3 comprises 16 residues. The CDR3 region is CASSPIARQGVRGYTF. The CDR3 DNA reads as TGTGCCAGCAGCCCTATAGCGAGACAGGGAGTTAGGGGCTACACCTTC.

The rearrangement links TRBV2 to TRBJ2-7; 10 bases agree with TRBD2. The CDR3 runs 14 residues. Unmatched junction bases numbered 9, after V lost 6 bases and J lost 7 bases. The germline gives CDR1 SNHLY, CDR2 FYNNEI. This chain's CDR3 is CASRIAGGLGEQYF. CDR3 nucleotide sequence: TGTGCCAGCAGGATAGCGGGAGGCCTTGGGGAGCAGTACTTC.

This chain connects TRBV29-1 to TRBJ1-2; tentatively, D is TRBD1 (6 bases). The V gene's germline CDR1 is SQVTM and CDR2 ANQGSEA. V lost 3 bases and J 8 bases, leaving 13 bases between the germline ends. CDR3 length equals 12 residues. The DNA of the CDR3 is TGCAGCGTTGACTCTACAGGGTACGGCTACACCTTC. It encodes CSVDSTGYGYTF.

The J gene is TRBJ2-3, the V gene TRBV5-1; TRBD2 matches 16 bases. CDR1 and CDR2 (germline): SGHRS, YFSETQ. V lost 2 bases and J lost 5; bases outside the gene matches: 5. The CDR3 is 17 residues long. The CDR3 region has the DNA TGCGCCAGCAGCTTCGGGACTAGCGGGGGGGCAGTAGATACGCAGTATTTT. The encoded protein is CASSFGTSGGAVDTQYF.

V gene TRBV14 combines with J gene TRBJ2-5; 9 positions match TRBD2. This CDR3 spans 15 amino acids. The V and J ends lost 1 base and 2 bases, in that order; junction bases with no gene match: 2. Per the germline V gene, CDR1 is SGHDN and CDR2 is FVKESK. CDR3 coding DNA: TGTGCCAGCAGCCAAGCCACTAGCGGGCAAGAGACCCAGTACTTC. Its protein product is CASSQATSGQETQYF.

V and J are TRBV7-8 and TRBJ1-2, with D possibly being TRBD1 (5 bases). CDR3 length: 16 residues. V dropped 1 base and J dropped 0 bases, with 12 bases sitting between them. Germline V gives CDR1 SGHVS, CDR2 FQNEAQ. CDR3 protein: CASSLVGQGPNYGYTF. The CDR3 DNA reads as TGTGCCAGCAGCTTAGTGGGGCAGGGCCCTAACTATGGCTACACCTTC.

The rearrangement uses TRBV2 and TRBJ2-1; 14 bases align to TRBD2. J gave up 6 bases and V 8 bases, and 6 bases lay outside the gene matches. Per germline, CDR1 SNHLY and CDR2 FYNNEI. The CDR3 is made up of 15 amino acids. The CDR3 region has the DNA TGTGCCAGCCCACGACTAGCGGGAGGGCCCAATGAGCAGTTCTTC. Translation gives CASPRLAGGPNEQFF.

The chain links TRBV7-3 to TRBJ1-1, with D possibly matching TRBD1 (6 bases). This CDR3 has 13 residues. Trimming shortened V by 6 bases and J by 0 bases, and 8 bases separated the two germline ends. Per the germline V gene, CDR1 is SGHTA and CDR2 is FQGTGA. CDR3 DNA: TGTGCCAGCAGAGACAGGTTGAACACTGAAGCTTTCTTT. Its protein is CASRDRLNTEAFF.

V gene TRBV15 combines with J gene TRBJ2-1, with TRBD2 as a possible D gene (6 bases). The germline CDR1 and CDR2 sequences are LNHNV and YYDKDF (reference sequence). The CDR3 runs to 17 residues. V was clipped by 2 bases and J by 5 bases, with 19 bases between them. CDR3 coding DNA: TGTGCCACCAGCAGATATGCTGGGGGACTTGGGGACAATGAGCAGTTCTTC. Protein: CATSRYAGGLGDNEQFF.

The chain joins TRBV3-1 (or the pseudogene TRBV3-2) to TRBJ2-7, with 8 bases fitting TRBD2. The V gene's germline CDR1 is LGHDT and CDR2 YNNKEL (reference sequence). V gave up 4 bases and J gave up 0 bases; unmatched junction bases: 5. CDR3 size: 15 residues. CDR3 residues: CASSPTSALSYEQYF. The CDR3 DNA reads TGTGCCAGCAGCCCGACTAGCGCCCTCTCCTACGAGCAGTACTTC.

The genes are TRBV12-5 and TRBJ2-1; no clear D. Trimming removed 3 bases at V and 2 bases at J, with 11 bases between. CDR3 length equals 15 residues. Per germline, CDR1 LGHNT and CDR2 FRNRAP. The CDR3 nucleotides read TGTGCTAGTGGTTTCGGAACCGAGGCCTACAATGAGCAGTTCTTC. Protein: CASGFGTEAYNEQFF.

The genes are TRBV19 and TRBJ2-1; 7 bases align to TRBD2. Per germline, CDR1 LNHDA and CDR2 SQIVND (reference sequence). The CDR3 runs to 15 residues. J gave up 2 bases and V 4 bases, and 5 bases lay outside the gene matches. The DNA of the CDR3 is TGTGCCAGTAGTACCAGCGGGACTCCCTACAATGAGCAGTTCTTC. Residues: CASSTSGTPYNEQFF.

This rearrangement joins TRBV12-3 or TRBV12-4 to TRBJ1-2; D remains unclear. V lost 6 bases and J lost 6, with 11 bases in between. The CDR3 length is 12 residues. The CDR3 is CASSPSGDGYTF. Here the CDR3 DNA reads TGTGCCAGCAGCCCGAGCGGGGATGGCTACACCTTC.

The chain has TRBV29-1 and TRBJ2-7; perhaps TRBD2 as D (6 bases). This CDR3 contains 14 residues. Trimming stripped 5 bases from V and 2 bases from J, with 16 bases between. From germline, CDR1 is SQVTM and CDR2 ANQGSEA. CDR3 in amino acids: CSVRFGRSTYEQYF. The CDR3 nucleotides are TGCAGCGTTCGATTCGGGAGAAGCACCTACGAGCAGTACTTC.